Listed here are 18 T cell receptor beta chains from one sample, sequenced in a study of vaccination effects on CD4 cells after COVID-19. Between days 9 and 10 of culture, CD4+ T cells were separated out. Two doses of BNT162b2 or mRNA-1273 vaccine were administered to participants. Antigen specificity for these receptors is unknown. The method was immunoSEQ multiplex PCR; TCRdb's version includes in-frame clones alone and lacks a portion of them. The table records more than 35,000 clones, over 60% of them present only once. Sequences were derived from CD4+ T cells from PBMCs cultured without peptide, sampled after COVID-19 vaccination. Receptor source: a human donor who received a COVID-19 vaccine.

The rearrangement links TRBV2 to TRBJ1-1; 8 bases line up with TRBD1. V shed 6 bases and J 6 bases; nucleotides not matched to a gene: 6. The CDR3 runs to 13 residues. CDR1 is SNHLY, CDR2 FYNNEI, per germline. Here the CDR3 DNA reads TGTGCCAGCAGAGGACAGGGCGGCGCTGAAGCTTTCTTT. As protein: CASRGQGGAEAFF.

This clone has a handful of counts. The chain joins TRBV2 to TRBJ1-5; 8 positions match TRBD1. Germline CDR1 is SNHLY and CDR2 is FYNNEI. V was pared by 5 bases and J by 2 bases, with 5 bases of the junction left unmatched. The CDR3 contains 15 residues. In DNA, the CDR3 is TGTGCCAGCAGTCAAGAGGGACAGGGCAATCAGCCCCAGCATTTT. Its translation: CASSQEGQGNQPQHF.

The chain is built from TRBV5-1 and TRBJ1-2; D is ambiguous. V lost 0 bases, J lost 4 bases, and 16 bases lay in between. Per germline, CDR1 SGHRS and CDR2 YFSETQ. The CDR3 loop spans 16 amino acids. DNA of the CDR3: TGCGCCAGCAGCTTGGGTCTCGACATCGTTTCCTATGGCTACACCTTC. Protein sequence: CASSLGLDIVSYGYTF.

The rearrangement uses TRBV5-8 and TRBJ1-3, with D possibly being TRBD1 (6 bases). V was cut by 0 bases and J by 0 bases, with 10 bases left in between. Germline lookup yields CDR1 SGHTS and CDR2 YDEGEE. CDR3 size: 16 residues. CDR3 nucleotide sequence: TGTGCCAGCAGCTTGGGGGACACCCACTCTGGAAACACCATATATTTT. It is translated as CASSLGDTHSGNTIYF.

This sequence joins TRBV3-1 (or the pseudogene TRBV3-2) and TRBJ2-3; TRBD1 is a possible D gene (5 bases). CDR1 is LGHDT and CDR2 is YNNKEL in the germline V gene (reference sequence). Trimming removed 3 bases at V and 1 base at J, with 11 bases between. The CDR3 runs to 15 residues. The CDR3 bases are TGTGCCAGCAGCCATCTTTTAGGGGGCACAGATACGCAGTATTTT. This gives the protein CASSHLLGGTDTQYF.

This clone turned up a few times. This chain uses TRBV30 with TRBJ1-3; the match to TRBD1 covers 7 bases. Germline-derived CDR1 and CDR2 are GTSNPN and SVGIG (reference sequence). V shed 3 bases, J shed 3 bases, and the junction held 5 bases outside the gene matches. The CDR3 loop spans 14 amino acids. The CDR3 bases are TGTGCCTGGAGCCAGACAGGGAATGGAAACACCATATATTTT. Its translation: CAWSQTGNGNTIYF.

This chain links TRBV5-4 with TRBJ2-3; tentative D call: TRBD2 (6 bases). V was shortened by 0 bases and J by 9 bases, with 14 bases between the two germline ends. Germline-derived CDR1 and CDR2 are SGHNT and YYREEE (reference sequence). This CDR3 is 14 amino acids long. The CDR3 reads CASSLEGLAGTQYF. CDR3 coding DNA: TGTGCCAGCAGCTTGGAAGGGCTGGCGGGGACGCAGTATTTT.

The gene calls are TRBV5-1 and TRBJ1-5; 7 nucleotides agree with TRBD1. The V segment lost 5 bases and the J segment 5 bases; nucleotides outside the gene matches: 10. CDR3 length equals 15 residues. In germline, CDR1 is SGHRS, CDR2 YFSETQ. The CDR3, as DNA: TGCGCCAGCAGACCGACCGGGACAGAGGATCAGCCCCAGCATTTT. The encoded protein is CASRPTGTEDQPQHF.

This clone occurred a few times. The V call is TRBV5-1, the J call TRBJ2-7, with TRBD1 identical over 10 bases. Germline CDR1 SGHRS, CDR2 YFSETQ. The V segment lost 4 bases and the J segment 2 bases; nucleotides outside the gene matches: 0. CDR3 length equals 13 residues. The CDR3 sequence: CASSGTGAYEQYF. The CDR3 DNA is TGCGCCAGCAGCGGGACAGGGGCCTACGAGCAGTACTTC.

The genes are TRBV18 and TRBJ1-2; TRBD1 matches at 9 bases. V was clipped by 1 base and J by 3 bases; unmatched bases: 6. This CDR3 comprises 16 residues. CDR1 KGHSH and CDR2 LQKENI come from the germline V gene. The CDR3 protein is CASSPQGQGGDYGYTF. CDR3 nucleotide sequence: TGTGCCAGCTCACCACAGGGACAGGGAGGTGACTATGGCTACACCTTC.

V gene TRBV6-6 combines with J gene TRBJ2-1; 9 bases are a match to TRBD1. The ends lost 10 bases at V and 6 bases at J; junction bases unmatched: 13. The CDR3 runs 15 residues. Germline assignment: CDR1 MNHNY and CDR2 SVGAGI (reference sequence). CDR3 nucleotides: TGTGCCAACGCCCCCTGGACAGGGGAAATCAATGAGCAGTTCTTC. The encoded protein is CANAPWTGEINEQFF.

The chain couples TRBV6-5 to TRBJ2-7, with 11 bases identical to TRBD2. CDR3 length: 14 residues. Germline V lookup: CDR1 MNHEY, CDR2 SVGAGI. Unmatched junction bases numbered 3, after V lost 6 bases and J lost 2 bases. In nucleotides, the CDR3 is TGTGCCAGCAGAGGGACTAGCGGTACCTACGAGCAGTACTTC. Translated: CASRGTSGTYEQYF.

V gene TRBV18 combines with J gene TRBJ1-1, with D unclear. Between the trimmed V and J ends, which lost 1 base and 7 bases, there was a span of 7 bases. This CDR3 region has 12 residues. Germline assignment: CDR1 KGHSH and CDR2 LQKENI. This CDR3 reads CASSPQGYEAFF. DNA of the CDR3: TGTGCCAGCTCACCACAGGGTTATGAAGCTTTCTTT. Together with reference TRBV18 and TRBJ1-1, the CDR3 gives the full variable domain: NAGVMQNPRHLVRRRGQEARLRCSPMKGHSHVYWYRQLPEEGLKFMVYLQKENIIDESGMPKERFSAEFPKEGPSILRIQQVVRGDSAAYFCASSPQGYEAFFGQGTRLTVV.

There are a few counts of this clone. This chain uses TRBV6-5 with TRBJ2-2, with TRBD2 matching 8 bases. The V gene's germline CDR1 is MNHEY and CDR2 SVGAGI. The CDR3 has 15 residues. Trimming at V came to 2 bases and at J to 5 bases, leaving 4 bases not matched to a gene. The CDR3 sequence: CASSYTSGITGELFF. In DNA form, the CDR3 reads TGTGCCAGCAGTTACACTAGCGGTATAACCGGGGAGCTGTTTTTT.

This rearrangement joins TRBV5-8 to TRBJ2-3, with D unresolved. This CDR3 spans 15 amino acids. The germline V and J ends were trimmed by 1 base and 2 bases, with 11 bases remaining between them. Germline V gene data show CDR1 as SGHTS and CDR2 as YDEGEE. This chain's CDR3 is CASSLIRRITDTQYF. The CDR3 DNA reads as TGTGCCAGCAGCTTGATCAGGCGAATCACAGATACGCAGTATTTT.

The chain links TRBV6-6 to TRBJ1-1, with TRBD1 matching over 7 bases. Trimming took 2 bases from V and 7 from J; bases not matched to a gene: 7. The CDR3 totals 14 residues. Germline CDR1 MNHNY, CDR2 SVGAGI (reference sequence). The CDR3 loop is CASSYLGQSNEAFF. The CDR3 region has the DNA TGTGCCAGCAGTTACCTGGGACAGAGCAATGAAGCTTTCTTT.

The CDR3 DNA sequence: TGCGCCAGCAGCTTGGCCGCGAGTGGTGAGCAGTTCTTC. Translating gives CASSLAASGEQFF. The genes are TRBV5-1 and TRBJ2-1, with D hard to call. The CDR3 covers 13 residues. V gave up 0 bases and J gave up 9 bases, with 10 bases separating them. Germline V lookup: CDR1 SGHRS, CDR2 YFSETQ.

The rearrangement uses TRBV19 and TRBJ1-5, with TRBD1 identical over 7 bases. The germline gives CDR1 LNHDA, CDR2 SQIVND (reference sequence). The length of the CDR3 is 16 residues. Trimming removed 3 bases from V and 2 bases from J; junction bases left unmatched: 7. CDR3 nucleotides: TGTGCCAGTAGTATGATCAAGGACAGGCGCAATCAGCCCCAGCATTTT. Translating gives CASSMIKDRRNQPQHF.